This T cell receptor beta chain appears in the sequencing data of a study of blood T cell repertoires in COVID-19. Study information: The cDNA or gDNA used as material had been derived from T cells, B-cell-depleted T cells, or PBMCs.

Per the study methods: Reference gene primer amplification yielded estimated nucleated cell counts. TCRdb keeps only in-frame clones here, not all; method: immunoSEQ multiplex PCR. V and J calls and clone size come straight from that table; D and trimming were deduced from the DNA. The sample lists about 190,000 clones, about 88% seen once, with 4.4% in the top ten. Germline V CDR1 and CDR2: SNHLY, FYNNEI. V lost 4 bases and J lost 5, with 9 bases in between. CDR3 size: 14 residues. V and J are TRBV2 and TRBJ2-6, with D possibly matching TRBD2 (6 bases). The sequencing input was peripheral blood. The receptor comes from a human donor in a cohort sampled during active COVID-19. This CDR3 reads CASSGGGRANVLTF. The CDR3 DNA follows: TGTGCCAGCAGTGGTGGGGGGAGGGCCAACGTCCTGACTTTC.